This T cell receptor (beta chain) is drawn from a study of PD-1 blockade in classical Hodgkin lymphoma (dated by TCRdb to about 2020). Background for the entire study: Nivolumab dosing was 3 mg/kg intravenously every 2 weeks, continuing until either disease progression or unacceptable toxicity. The study used TCR beta sequencing and CyTOF to define a peripheral blood immune signature of response to PD-1 blockade in classical Hodgkin lymphoma.

What the study reported, not specific to this receptor: Newly diagnosed patients were reported to have lower baseline TCR diversity than healthy donors, and relapsed/refractory patients were reported to have lower baseline TCR diversity still. CD4+ but not CD8+ TCR diversity rose significantly by C4D1 (p=0.0027 vs p=0.16), most apparent in complete responders (p=0.02). Among trial patients, those achieving complete response had baseline diversity similar to that of newly diagnosed patients, while diversity was significantly lower in partial responders and progressors. Patients starting nivolumab less than 1 year after ASCT had lower diversity and were excluded from later analyses to avoid confounding by immune reconstitution. The study was limited to a single clinical trial cohort, and causes of repertoire differences, possibly disease activity or prior therapy, remained undefined.

According to the study, the label for this sample's time point signals: cycle 4 day 1 (C4D1), after 6 weeks of nivolumab. All trial patients had relapsed after autologous stem cell transplantation, with cohorts A, B and C differing in prior brentuximab vedotin exposure. CD4+ T cells were purified from thawed PBMCs by magnetic negative selection with a Miltenyi CD4+ T cell isolation kit. The trial cohort was composed of about 60 patients with relapsed/refractory classical Hodgkin lymphoma, for whom complete response, partial response or progressive disease was recorded as best overall response. Trial patients were treated with single-agent nivolumab in the multi-cohort phase II CheckMate 205 trial. An independent review committee assessed best overall response by applying the 2007 International Working Group response criteria. Trial PBMCs were collected just before the start of nivolumab (C1D1) and during therapy at cycle 2 day 1 and cycle 4 day 1. Peripheral blood was collected in 8 mL Vacutainer Cell Preparation Tubes, from which PBMCs were isolated by centrifugation and then cryopreserved. Purified CD4+ and CD8+ fractions were prepared only for cases with an additional available PBMC sample. Magnetically labelled cells were removed on LS columns in a quadroMACS separator, and the flow-through was collected as the purified fraction.

This clone was counted only a few times. Which antigen it targets is not known. Base-call qualities are not available, and no considerably larger clone is one nucleotide away. The Qiagen DNeasy kit was used to extract genomic DNA from unsorted PBMCs and from the negatively selected CD4+ and CD8+ fractions. TCR beta CDR3 regions were subjected to amplification by immunoSEQ multiplex PCR with primers that anneal to V and J segments. A synthetic immune receptor repertoire was used to minimize amplification bias, and remaining bias was computationally removed after sequencing. In the paper's pipeline: Repertoire diversity was quantified as the Shannon entropy index using custom Python scripts. Unsorted, CD4+ and CD8+ repertoires were analyzed separately, except in combined analyses where CD4+ and CD8+ sequences were merged in silico. Clonal expansion was defined as at least a 2-fold frequency increase after treatment relative to C1D1, with a pseudocount of 0.5 for undetected baseline clones. Clones with 0 or 1 copy at C1D1 were defined as singleton clones, while clones with 2 or more copies were defined as non-singleton clones. Clones expanded in unsorted samples were annotated as CD4+, CD8+ or unknown by matching protein sequences in sorted samples from the same patient. Wilcoxon tests were applied to paired samples to test diversity changes from C1D1 to C4D1. TCRdb took over this immuneACCESS table, retaining in-frame rearrangements with V and J assigned. Such tables are incomplete; in checked studies, under half of the missing clones stem from an unresolved V gene, and the remainder is unexplained. Clonal size and the V and J genes are those of that table, whereas D and trimming came from the DNA. This sample comprises roughly 30,000 clones, 70% to 80% of them detected only once. Around 0.6% of the sample is in the top ten clones.

The germline V gene specifies SGHTA as CDR1 and FQGTGA as CDR2. There are 16 amino acids in the CDR3, from cysteine to phenylalanine inclusive. Of all the DNA, just the CDR3 is kept, 48 bases in frame from base 1. The V and J ends are trimmed by 2 bases and 5 bases, leaving 15 bases between them. The sequence joins TRBV7-3 to TRBJ2-2; tentative D gene TRBD1, with 5 bases matching. This specimen was CD4+ T cells from blood, taken before the fourth cycle of nivolumab. This TCR derives from a human donor with classical Hodgkin lymphoma. In nucleotides, the sequence is TGTGCCAGCAGCTTATTGCCCGACAGCCAAACCGGGGAGCTGTTTTTT. The translation is CASSLLPDSQTGELFF.